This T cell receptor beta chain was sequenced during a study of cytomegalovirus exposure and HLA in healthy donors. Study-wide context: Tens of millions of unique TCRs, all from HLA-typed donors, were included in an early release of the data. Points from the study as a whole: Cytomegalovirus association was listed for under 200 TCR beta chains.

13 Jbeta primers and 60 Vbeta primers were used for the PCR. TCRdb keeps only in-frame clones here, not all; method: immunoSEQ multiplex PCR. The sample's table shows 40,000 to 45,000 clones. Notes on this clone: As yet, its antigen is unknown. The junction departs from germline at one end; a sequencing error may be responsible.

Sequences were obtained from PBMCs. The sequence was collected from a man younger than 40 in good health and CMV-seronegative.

As DNA, the CDR3 is TGTGCCAGCAGTTTGTCTAGCTCCGACAATGAGCAGTTCTTC. Its translation is CASSLSSSDNEQFF. The chain combines TRBV7-6 with TRBJ2-1; weak D call: TRBD2 (5 bases). Germline lookup yields CDR1 SGHVS and CDR2 FNYEAQ. The CDR3 covers 14 residues.